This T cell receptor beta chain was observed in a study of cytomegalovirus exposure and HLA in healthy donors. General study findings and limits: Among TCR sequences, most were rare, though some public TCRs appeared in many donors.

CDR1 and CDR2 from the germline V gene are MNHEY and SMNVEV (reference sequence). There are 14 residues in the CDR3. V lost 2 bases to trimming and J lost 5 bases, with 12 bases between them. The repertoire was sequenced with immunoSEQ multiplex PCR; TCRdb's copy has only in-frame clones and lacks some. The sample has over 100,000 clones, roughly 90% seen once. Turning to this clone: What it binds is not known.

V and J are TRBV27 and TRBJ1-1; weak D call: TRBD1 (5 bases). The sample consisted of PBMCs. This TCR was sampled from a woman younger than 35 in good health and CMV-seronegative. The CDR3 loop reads CASSLQGGVTEAFF. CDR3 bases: TGTGCCAGCAGTTTACAGGGAGGAGTTACTGAAGCTTTCTTT.